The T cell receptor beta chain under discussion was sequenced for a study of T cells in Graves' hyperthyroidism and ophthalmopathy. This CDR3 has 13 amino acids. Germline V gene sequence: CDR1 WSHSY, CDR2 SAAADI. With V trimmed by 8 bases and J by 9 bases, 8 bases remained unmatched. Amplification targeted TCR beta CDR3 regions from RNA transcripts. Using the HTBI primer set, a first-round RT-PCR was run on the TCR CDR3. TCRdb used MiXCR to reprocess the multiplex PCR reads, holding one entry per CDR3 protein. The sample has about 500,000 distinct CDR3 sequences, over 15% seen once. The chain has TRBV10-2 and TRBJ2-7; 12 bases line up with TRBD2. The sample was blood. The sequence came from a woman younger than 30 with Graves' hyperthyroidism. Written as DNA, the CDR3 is TGCGCCAGCTTCGAGACTAGCGGGAGCGGGCAGTACTTC. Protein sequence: CASFETSGSGQYF.